The rows below give T cell receptor beta chains drawn from one sample of a study of OX40 agonist ivuxolimab in advanced cancers. Data came from immunoSEQ multiplex PCR; TCRdb stores just in-frame clones and leaves some out. This repertoire shows around 38,000 clones, roughly 85% found once; its top ten account for around 21%. The specimen was CD4+ or CD8+ T cells sorted from blood, collected in a trial of the OX40 agonist ivuxolimab. These receptor sequences come from an adult with an advanced solid tumor such as melanoma, head and neck, liver or kidney cancer. CDR3s include the opening cysteine and the closing phenylalanine or tryptophan. A D gene is named only where the DNA matches it firmly.

TRBD2 TRBV7-8 CASSWGLAGVVGTGELFF
- TRBV27 CASSPSGWDNQPQHF
- TRBV7-9 CASSFAGVGTEAFF
- TRBV6-1 CASSEVQGNEKLFF
- TRBV28 CASTGRTTNEKLFF
- TRBV4-1 CASSHGPGVGQLFF
- TRBV23-1 CASSQDLPGVFEKLFF
- TRBV6-5 CASSPDWSSYNEQFF
- TRBV6-5 CASSLGSYGYTF
- TRBV28 CATQWVAGGTKGVEQYF
- TRBV30 CAWSHGGGGKNIQYF
- TRBV9 CASSSRPDQPQHF
TRBD1 TRBV28 CASSSRTGLYYEQYF
- TRBV20-1 CSAEHRVGYTF
TRBD1 TRBV28 CASSSNPTGGHGYTF
- TRBV28 CASSPGGGMVNYGYTF
TRBD1 TRBV7-9 CASSLGQGASGANVLTF
- TRBV4-1 CASSQERTRTARSYNEQFF
TRBD1 TRBV30 CAWSIQGAVDTQYF
- TRBV28 CASSSNPGVTNEKLFF
- TRBV28 CASRGLGYYEQYF
- TRBV10-1 CASSESPENEQFF
- TRBV2 CASSEAEGSTEAFF
TRBD2 TRBV7-9 CASSLDLTGGPNYNEQFF
- TRBV6-5 CASKTGTDYGYTF
TRBD1 TRBV5-5 CASSSGQGAQTEAFF
- TRBV28 CASSLLGRRNQPQHF
- TRBV7-9 CASSRSSTGELFF
- TRBV11-2 CASSFSESPLHF
- TRBV11-2 CASSLSGIGNTEAFF
- TRBV21-1 CASSKVGANYGYTF
TRBD1 TRBV28 CASSLFLGQGAVEQYF
TRBD2 TRBV14 CASSQGRGGTKNIQYF
- TRBV4-3 CASSQGGAGRTDTQYF
TRBD1 TRBV10-3 CAISESDRGEQYF
- TRBV7-9 CASSLVGTRVEQQYF
- TRBV6-1 CASSEARGRDYGYTF
TRBD1 TRBV9 CASSVGTGETLIGYTF
- TRBV6-5 CASSDDRNRDGYTF
- TRBV2 CASSAEESYEQYF
- TRBV28 CASSPPTYGALEQYF
- TRBV6-5 CASKDRSPMNTEAFF
- TRBV4-2 CASSHPDRPYEQYF
- TRBV11-2 CASSANRAAGANVLTF
TRBD2 TRBV5-1 CASSLGVRAGGFNEQFF
- TRBV6-5 CASSPNRGQPQHF
TRBD1 TRBV5-1 CASSLVGTGHDEQYF
- TRBV2 CASSERRGANSNQPQHF